The entry below gives a single T cell receptor (beta chain) sequence along with its context. Antigen: not known. This specimen belongs to a study of cytomegalovirus exposure and HLA in healthy donors. Notes on the study in general: The later analysis indicated that the majority of CMV-associated TCR beta chains appeared HLA-restricted.

The study ran its PCR with 60 Vbeta and 13 Jbeta primers. The data were produced by immunoSEQ multiplex PCR, yet TCRdb's version contains in-frame clones alone and is incomplete. The sample records fewer than 200,000 clones, approximately 74% being singletons. The ends lost 5 bases at V and 6 bases at J; junction bases unmatched: 10. Germline V gene sequence: CDR1 SGHVS, CDR2 FNYEAQ. This CDR3 contains 15 residues. The sequenced sample consisted of PBMCs. The chain joins TRBV7-6 to TRBJ2-7; 10 positions agree with TRBD2. The receptor's source is a woman between 25 and 40 years old in good health and CMV-seronegative. In DNA, the CDR3 is TGTGCCAGCAGCGAAGGGCTAGCGGGAGTCGGCGAGCAGTACTTC. Amino acids: CASSEGLAGVGEQYF.